This TCR beta chain is from a study of shared clonotypes between healthy human individuals. All the donors were Caucasian adults who lived in Nashville, Tennessee. In the case of this clone: At one end, the junction sequence differs from germline, possibly due to a read error. Additional DNA sequences in this sample encode the identical CDR3.

CDR1 is SGHRS and CDR2 is YFSETQ in the germline V gene. This CDR3 has 15 amino acids. TCRdb keeps only in-frame clones here, not all; method: immunoSEQ multiplex PCR. The sample shows about 2 million clones, roughly 96% of them seen only once. Sequences were obtained from naive CD4+ T cells sorted from blood. The subset here: CD45RA+ positively selected. The origin of this receptor is a man between 18 and 35 years old in good health. V and J are TRBV5-1 and TRBJ2-1; 7 positions match TRBD1. CDR3 amino acids: CASSLGWTGGNEQFF. CDR3 DNA sequence: TGCGCCAGCAGTTTGGGTTGGACAGGAGGAAATGAGCAGTTCTTC.